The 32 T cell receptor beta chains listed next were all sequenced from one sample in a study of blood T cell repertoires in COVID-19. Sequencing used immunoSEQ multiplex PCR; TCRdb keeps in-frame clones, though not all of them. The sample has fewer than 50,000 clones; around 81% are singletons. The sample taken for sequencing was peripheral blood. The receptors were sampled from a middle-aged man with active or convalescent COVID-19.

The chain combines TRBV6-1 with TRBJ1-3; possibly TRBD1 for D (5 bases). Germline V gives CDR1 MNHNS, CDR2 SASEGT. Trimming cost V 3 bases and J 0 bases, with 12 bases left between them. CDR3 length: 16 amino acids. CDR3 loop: CASSEGRAYSGNTIYF. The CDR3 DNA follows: TGTGCCAGCAGTGAGGGGCGCGCCTACTCTGGAAACACCATATATTTT.

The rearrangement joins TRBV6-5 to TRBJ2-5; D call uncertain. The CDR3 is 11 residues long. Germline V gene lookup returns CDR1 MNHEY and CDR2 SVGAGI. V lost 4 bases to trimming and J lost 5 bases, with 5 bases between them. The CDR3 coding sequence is TGTGCCAGCAGTTCCGGGGAGACCCAGTACTTC. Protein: CASSSGETQYF.

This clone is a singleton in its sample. The CDR3 nucleotides are TGTGCCAGCAGCTTGAGATTATTGGCTAGCGGGAGCGAGCAGTACTTC. Translated: CASSLRLLASGSEQYF. The V call is TRBV5-6, the J call TRBJ2-7, with 10 bases fitting TRBD2. V lost 1 base, J lost 6 bases, and 10 bases stayed unmatched. Looked up from germline, CDR1 is SGHDT and CDR2 is YYEEEE. The CDR3 runs to 16 residues.

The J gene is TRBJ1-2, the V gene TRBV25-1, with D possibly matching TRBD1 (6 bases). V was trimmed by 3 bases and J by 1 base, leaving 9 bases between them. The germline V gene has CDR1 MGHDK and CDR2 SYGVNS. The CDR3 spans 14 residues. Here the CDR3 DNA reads TGTGCCAGCAGTGAGAGAGGGGGTAACTATGGCTACACCTTC. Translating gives CASSERGGNYGYTF.

The CDR3 sequence is CASSQDVGPYF. The CDR3 DNA follows: TGCGCCAGCAGCCAAGATGTGGGGCCGTACTTC. The V gene is TRBV4-3, the J gene TRBJ2-7; a possible D gene is TRBD1 (5 bases). The CDR3 is 11 amino acids. Deletions cut 0 bases from V and 12 bases from J, with 9 bases between. Germline loops: CDR1 LGHNA, CDR2 YSLEER.

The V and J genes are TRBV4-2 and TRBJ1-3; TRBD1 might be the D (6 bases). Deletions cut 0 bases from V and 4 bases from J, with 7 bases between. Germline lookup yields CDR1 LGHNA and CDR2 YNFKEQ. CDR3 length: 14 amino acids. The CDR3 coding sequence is TGTGCCAGCAGCCAAGATACAGGGGGAAACACCATATATTTT. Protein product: CASSQDTGGNTIYF.

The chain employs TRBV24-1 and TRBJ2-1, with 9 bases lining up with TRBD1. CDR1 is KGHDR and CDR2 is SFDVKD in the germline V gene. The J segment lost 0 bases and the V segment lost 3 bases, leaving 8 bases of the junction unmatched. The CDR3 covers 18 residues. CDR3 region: CATSDPTGGGSSYNEQFF. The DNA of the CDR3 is TGTGCCACCAGTGATCCGACAGGGGGTGGGAGCTCCTACAATGAGCAGTTCTTC.

The CDR3 region is CASSGGGDNLSPYTF. Written as DNA, the CDR3 is TGTGCCAGCAGTGGAGGGGGGGATAACCTCTCCCCCTACACCTTC. The chain combines TRBV2 with TRBJ1-2; D might be TRBD1 (6 bases). Per germline, CDR1 SNHLY and CDR2 FYNNEI. The CDR3 is made up of 15 amino acids. The V gene lost 4 bases and the J gene lost 10 bases, with 22 bases spanning the gap.

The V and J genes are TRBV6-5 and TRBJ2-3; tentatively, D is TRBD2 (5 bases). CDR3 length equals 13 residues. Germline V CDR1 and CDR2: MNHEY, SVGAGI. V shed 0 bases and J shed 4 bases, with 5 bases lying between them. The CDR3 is CASSYSGADTQYF. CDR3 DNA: TGTGCCAGCAGTTACTCCGGGGCAGATACGCAGTATTTT.

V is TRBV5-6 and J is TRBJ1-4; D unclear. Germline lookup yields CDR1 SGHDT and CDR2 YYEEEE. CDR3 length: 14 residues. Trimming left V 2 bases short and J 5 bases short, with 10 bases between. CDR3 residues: CASSFSGINEKLFF. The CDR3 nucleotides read TGTGCCAGCAGCTTTTCGGGGATCAATGAAAAACTGTTTTTT.

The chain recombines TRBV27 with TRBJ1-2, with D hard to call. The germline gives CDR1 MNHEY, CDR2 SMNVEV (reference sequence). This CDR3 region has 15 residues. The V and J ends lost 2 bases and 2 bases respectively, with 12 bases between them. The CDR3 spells CASSLRRERNYGYTF. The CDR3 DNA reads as TGTGCCAGCAGTTTACGAAGGGAGCGGAACTATGGCTACACCTTC.

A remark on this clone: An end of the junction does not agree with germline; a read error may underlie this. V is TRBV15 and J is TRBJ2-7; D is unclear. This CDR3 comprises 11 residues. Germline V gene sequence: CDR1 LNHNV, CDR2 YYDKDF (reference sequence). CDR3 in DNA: TGTGCCACCAGCAGGTTGGGCTTTTATGACTTC. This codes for CATSRLGFYDF.

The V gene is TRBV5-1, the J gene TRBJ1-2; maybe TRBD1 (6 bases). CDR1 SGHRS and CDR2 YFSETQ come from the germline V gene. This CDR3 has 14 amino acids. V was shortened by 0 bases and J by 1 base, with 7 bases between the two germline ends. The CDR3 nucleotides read TGCGCCAGCAGCTTGGAACAGGGTAACTATGGCTACACCTTC. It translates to CASSLEQGNYGYTF.

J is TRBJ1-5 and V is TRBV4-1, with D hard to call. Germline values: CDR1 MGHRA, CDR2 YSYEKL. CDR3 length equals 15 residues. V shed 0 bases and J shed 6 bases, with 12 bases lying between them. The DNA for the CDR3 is TGCGCCAGCAGCCAAGATTTCCCCGAGATTCAGCCCCAGCATTTT. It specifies CASSQDFPEIQPQHF.

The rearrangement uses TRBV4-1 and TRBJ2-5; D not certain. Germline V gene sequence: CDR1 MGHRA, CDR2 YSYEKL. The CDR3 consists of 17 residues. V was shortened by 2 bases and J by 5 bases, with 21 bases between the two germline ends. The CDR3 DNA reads TGCGCCAGCAGCCAAAACGACCGGGTTCTTATTTGGGAGACCCAGTACTTC. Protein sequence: CASSQNDRVLIWETQYF.

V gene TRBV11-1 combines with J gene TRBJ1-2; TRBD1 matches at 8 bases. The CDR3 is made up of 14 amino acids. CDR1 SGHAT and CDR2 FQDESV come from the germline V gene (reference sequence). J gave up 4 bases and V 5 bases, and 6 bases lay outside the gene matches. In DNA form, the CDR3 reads TGTGCCAGCAGCCCCGGGACAGGTGTCTATGGCTACACCTTC. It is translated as CASSPGTGVYGYTF. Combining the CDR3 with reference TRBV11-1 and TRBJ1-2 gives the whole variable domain EAEVAQSPRYKITEKSQAVAFWCDPISGHATLYWYRQILGQGPELLVQFQDESVVDDSQLPKDRFSAERLKGVDSTLKIQPAELGDSAMYLCASSPGTGVYGYTFGSGTRLTVV.

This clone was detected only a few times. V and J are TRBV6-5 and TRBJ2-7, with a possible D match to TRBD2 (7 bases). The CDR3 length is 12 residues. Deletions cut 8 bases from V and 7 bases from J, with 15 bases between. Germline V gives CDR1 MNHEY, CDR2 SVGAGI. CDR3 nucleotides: TGTGCCAGCGCCGCCGGGGGGCGGGAGCAGTACTTC. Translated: CASAAGGREQYF.

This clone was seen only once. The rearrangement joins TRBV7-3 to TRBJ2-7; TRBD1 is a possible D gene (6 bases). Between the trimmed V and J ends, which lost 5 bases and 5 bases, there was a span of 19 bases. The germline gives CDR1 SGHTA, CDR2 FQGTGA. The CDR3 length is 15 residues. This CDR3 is CASSEAGTNSDEQYF. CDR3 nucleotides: TGTGCCAGCAGCGAGGCCGGGACAAACTCTGACGAGCAGTACTTC.

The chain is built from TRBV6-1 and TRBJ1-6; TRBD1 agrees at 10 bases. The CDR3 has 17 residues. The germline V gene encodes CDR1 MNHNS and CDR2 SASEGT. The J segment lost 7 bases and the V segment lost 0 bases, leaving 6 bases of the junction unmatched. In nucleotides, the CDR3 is TGTGCCAGCAGTGAAGCTTTTTCGGGACAGGGGAATTCACCCCTCCACTTT. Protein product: CASSEAFSGQGNSPLHF.

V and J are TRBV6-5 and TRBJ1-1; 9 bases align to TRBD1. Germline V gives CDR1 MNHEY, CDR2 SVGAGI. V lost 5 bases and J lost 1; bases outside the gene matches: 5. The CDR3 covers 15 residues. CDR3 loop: CASSPRTGENTEAFF. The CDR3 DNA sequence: TGTGCCAGCAGTCCTCGGACAGGGGAGAACACTGAAGCTTTCTTT.

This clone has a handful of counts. CDR3 coding DNA: TGTGCCAGCAGCTTGACTGGGCCCCGAGGGCATCAGCCCCAGCATTTT. Translating it yields CASSLTGPRGHQPQHF. V is TRBV7-9 and J is TRBJ1-5; D is undetermined. Germline V lookup: CDR1 SEHNR, CDR2 FQNEAQ (reference sequence). V gave up 3 bases and J gave up 5 bases, with 17 bases separating them. CDR3 length: 16 amino acids.

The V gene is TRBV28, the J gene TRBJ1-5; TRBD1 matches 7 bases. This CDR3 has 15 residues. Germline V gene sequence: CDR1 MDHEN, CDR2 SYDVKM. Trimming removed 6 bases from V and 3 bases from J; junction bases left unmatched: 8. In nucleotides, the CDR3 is TGTGCCAGCAGCTTAGGACAGGCAACCAATCAGCCCCAGCATTTT. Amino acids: CASSLGQATNQPQHF.

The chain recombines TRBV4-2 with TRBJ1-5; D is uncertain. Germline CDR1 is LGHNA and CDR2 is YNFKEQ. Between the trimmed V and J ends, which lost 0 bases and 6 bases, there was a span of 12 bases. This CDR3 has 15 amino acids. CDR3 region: CASSQEMGGGQPQHF. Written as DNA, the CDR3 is TGTGCCAGCAGCCAAGAAATGGGTGGAGGTCAGCCCCAGCATTTT.

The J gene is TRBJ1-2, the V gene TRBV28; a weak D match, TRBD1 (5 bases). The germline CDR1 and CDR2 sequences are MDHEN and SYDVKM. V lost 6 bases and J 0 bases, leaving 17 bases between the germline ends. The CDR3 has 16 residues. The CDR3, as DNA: TGTGCCAGCAGCGGAACAGGACGGATTTCTAACTATGGCTACACCTTC. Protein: CASSGTGRISNYGYTF.

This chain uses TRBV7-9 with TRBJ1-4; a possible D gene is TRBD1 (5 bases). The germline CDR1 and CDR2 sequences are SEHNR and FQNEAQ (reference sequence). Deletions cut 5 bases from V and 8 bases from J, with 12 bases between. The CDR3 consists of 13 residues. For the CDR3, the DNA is TGTGCCAGCAGCCCGCGGGGGGTAGAAAAACTGTTTTTT. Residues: CASSPRGVEKLFF. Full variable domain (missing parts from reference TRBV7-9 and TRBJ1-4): DTGVSQNPRHKITKRGQNVTFRCDPISEHNRLYWYRQTLGQGPEFLTYFQNEAQLEKSRLLSDRFSAERPKGSFSTLEIQRTEQGDSAMYLCASSPRGVEKLFFGSGTQLSVL.

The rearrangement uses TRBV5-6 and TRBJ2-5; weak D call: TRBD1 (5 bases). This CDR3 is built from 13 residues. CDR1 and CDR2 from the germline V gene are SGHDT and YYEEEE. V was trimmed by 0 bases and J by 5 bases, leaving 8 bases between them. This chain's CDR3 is CASSLVGAETQYF. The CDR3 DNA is TGTGCCAGCAGCTTGGTAGGGGCGGAGACCCAGTACTTC.

The CDR3 is CASSRTGGYRGSTDTQYF. In nucleotides, the CDR3 is TGTGCCAGCAGCAGGACAGGGGGTTACCGGGGGAGCACAGATACGCAGTATTTT. The gene calls are TRBV21-1 and TRBJ2-3; TRBD1 is taken as the D call from the table, unchecked against the DNA. TRBV21-1 is a pseudogene segment. The CDR3 runs to 18 residues.

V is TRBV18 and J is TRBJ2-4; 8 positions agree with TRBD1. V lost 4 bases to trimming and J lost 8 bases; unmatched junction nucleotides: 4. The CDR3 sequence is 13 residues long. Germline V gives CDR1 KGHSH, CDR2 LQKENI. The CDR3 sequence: CASSRGQGDIQYF. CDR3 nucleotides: TGTGCCAGCTCACGAGGACAGGGAGACATTCAGTACTTC. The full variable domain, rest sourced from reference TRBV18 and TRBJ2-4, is NAGVMQNPRHLVRRRGQEARLRCSPMKGHSHVYWYRQLPEEGLKFMVYLQKENIIDESGMPKERFSAEFPKEGPSILRIQQVVRGDSAAYFCASSRGQGDIQYFGAGTRLSVL.

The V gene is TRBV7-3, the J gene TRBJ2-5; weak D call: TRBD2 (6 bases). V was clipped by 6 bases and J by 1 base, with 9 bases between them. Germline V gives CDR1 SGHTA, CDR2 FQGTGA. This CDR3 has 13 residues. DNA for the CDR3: TGTGCCAGCAGTGGGACTTTCCAAGAGACCCAGTACTTC. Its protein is CASSGTFQETQYF.

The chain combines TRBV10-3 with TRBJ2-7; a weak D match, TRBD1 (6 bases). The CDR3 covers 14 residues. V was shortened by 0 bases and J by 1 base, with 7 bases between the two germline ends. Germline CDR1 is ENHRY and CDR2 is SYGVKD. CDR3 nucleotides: TGTGCCATCAGTGAGTCTGGGACATCCTACGAGCAGTACTTC. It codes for CAISESGTSYEQYF.

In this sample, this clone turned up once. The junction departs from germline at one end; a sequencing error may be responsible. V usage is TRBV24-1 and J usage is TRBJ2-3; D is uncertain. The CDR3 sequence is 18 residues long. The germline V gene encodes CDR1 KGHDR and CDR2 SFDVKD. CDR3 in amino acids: CAISDPSTPGLPADTQYF. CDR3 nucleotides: TGTGCCATCAGTGATCCTTCTACCCCGGGTCTCCCGGCAGATACGCAGTATTTT.

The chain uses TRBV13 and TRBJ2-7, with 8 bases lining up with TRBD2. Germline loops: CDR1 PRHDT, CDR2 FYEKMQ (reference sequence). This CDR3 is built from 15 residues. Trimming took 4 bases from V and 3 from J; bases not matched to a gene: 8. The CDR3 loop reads CASSSRGGGGYEQYF. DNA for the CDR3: TGTGCCAGCAGCTCCCGGGGGGGAGGGGGCTACGAGCAGTACTTC. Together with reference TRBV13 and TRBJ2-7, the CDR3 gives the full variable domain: AAGVIQSPRHLIKEKRETATLKCYPIPRHDTVYWYQQGPGQDPQFLISFYEKMQSDKGSIPDRFSAQQFSDYHSELNMSSLELGDSALYFCASSSRGGGGYEQYFGPGTRLTVT.